The source of this TCR beta chain is a study of T cell changes during pregnancy in multiple sclerosis. Generated by immunoSEQ multiplex PCR, the TCRdb table keeps only in-frame clones and is missing some. The data hold some 70,000 clones, with roughly 91% observed a single time. Sequenced material: CD8+ T cells from peripheral blood mononuclear cells, taken before pregnancy. The sequence was obtained from a female donor with multiple sclerosis, enrolled in a pregnancy study.

As DNA, the CDR3 is TGTGCCAGCAGCTTAGGCCCTGCTGAGGGCTACACCTTC. It encodes CASSLGPAEGYTF. The chain recombines TRBV13 with TRBJ1-2; D is ambiguous. V was clipped by 0 bases and J by 8 bases, with 10 bases between them. This CDR3 comprises 13 residues. CDR1 and CDR2 from the germline V gene are PRHDT and FYEKMQ (reference sequence).